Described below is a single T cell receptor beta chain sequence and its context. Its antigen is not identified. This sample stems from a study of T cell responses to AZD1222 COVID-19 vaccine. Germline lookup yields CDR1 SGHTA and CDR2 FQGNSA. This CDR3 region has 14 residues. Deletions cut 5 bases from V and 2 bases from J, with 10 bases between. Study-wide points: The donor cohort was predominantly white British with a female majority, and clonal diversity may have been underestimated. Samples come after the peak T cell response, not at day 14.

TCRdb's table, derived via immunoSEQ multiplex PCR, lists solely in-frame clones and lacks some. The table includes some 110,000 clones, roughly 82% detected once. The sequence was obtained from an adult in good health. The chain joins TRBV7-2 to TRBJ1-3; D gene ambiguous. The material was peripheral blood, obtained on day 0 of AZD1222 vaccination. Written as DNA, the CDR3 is TGTGCCAGCAGCCTAGGGTTTACTGGAAACACCATATATTTT. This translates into CASSLGFTGNTIYF.